Listed below are T cell receptor beta chains from one sample, sequenced in a study of shared clonotypes between healthy human individuals. The table came from immunoSEQ multiplex PCR; TCRdb's copy has only in-frame clones and leaves some out. Seen here are more than 450,000 clones, roughly 78% observed once, and the top ten hold under 15%. The sample comprised PBMCs. The receptors stem from a woman aged 35 to 49 in good health. Some clones in this sample may be carry-over from other donors' samples. The CDR3 runs from the conserved cysteine through the conserved F or W. The D gene is left open where the match is weak. Not every row has a clone size; where given, it reads once, few, many or a size class.

j_call clone_size v_call d_call cdr3_aa cdr3_nt
TRBJ1-1 NA TRBV18 NA CASSPQANTEAFF TGTGCCAGCTCACCACAAGCTAACACTGAAGCTTTCTTT
TRBJ2-3 NA TRBV6-1 TRBD2 CASSDWREGRDTQYF TGTGCCAGCAGTGACTGGCGGGAGGGCCGAGATACGCAGTATTTT
TRBJ2-5 NA TRBV28 NA CASSSTDRETQYF TGTGCCAGCAGTTCGACGGACCGAGAGACCCAGTACTTC
TRBJ2-5 once TRBV14 NA CASSPRDFQETQYF TGTGCCAGCAGCCCCCGGGACTTCCAAGAGACCCAGTACTTC
TRBJ1-1 NA TRBV27 NA CASSLAGGRNTEAFF TGTGCCAGCAGTTTAGCCGGGGGCAGGAACACTGAAGCTTTCTTT
TRBJ1-2 NA TRBV28 NA CASSGPGQGNYGYTF TGTGCCAGCAGTGGCCCCGGGCAAGGGAACTATGGCTACACCTTC
TRBJ2-5 NA TRBV10-3 NA CATARDETQYF TGTGCCACCGCCAGGGACGAGACCCAGTACTTC
TRBJ2-1 NA TRBV15 NA CATSRGGNWAEGAYNEQFF TGTGCCACCAGCAGAGGAGGGAACTGGGCGGAGGGGGCCTACAATGAGCAGTTCTTC
TRBJ2-7 NA TRBV4-2 TRBD1 CASSPSSGTGADSEQYF TGTGCCAGCAGCCCGAGTTCCGGGACAGGGGCGGATTCCGAGCAGTACTTC
TRBJ2-1 NA TRBV7-2 TRBD2 CASSLLSGSSYNEQFF TGTGCCAGCAGCCTTCTGAGCGGGAGCTCCTACAATGAGCAGTTCTTC
TRBJ2-2 few TRBV28 NA CASSLEGDTGELFF TGTGCCAGCAGTTTAGAGGGGGACACCGGGGAGCTGTTTTTT
TRBJ2-1 NA TRBV6-6 NA CASSLDRGTYNEQFF TGTGCCAGCAGCCTCGACCGGGGGACCTACAATGAGCAGTTCTTC
TRBJ2-7 many TRBV19 TRBD2 CASRSRTRTPYEQYF TGTGCCAGTAGGTCCCGGACTAGAACCCCCTACGAGCAGTACTTC
TRBJ2-5 NA TRBV28 NA CASRLPGGETQYF TGTGCCAGCAGACTCCCCGGGGGTGAGACCCAGTACTTC
TRBJ2-2 NA TRBV6-1 TRBD1 CASKGRQGATGELFF TGTGCCAGCAAGGGACGACAGGGAGCGACCGGGGAGCTGTTTTTT
TRBJ2-7 few TRBV29-1 TRBD1 CSGGTGELEQYF TGCAGCGGGGGGACAGGCGAACTCGAGCAGTACTTC
TRBJ2-5 NA TRBV7-9 NA CASSLGDIGQETQYF TGTGCCAGCAGCTTAGGGGACATTGGCCAGGAGACCCAGTACTTC
TRBJ2-5 NA TRBV28 NA CASSLLSGTGTQYF TGTGCCAGCAGTTTACTTAGCGGCACCGGGACCCAGTACTTC
TRBJ2-5 few TRBV21-1 NA CASSRADGEETQYF TGTGCCAGCAGCCGGGCGGATGGTGAAGAGACCCAGTACTTC
TRBJ2-7 once TRBV7-9 TRBD1 CASSLKDRGPYEQYF TGTGCCAGCAGCTTAAAGGACAGGGGGCCCTACGAGCAGTACTTC
TRBJ2-1 once TRBV9 NA CASSGSNEQFF TGTGCCAGCAGCGGTAGCAATGAGCAGTTCTTC
TRBJ2-1 NA TRBV28 TRBD2 CAGPERGYNEQFF TGTGCCGGGCCCGAGCGGGGCTACAATGAGCAGTTCTTC